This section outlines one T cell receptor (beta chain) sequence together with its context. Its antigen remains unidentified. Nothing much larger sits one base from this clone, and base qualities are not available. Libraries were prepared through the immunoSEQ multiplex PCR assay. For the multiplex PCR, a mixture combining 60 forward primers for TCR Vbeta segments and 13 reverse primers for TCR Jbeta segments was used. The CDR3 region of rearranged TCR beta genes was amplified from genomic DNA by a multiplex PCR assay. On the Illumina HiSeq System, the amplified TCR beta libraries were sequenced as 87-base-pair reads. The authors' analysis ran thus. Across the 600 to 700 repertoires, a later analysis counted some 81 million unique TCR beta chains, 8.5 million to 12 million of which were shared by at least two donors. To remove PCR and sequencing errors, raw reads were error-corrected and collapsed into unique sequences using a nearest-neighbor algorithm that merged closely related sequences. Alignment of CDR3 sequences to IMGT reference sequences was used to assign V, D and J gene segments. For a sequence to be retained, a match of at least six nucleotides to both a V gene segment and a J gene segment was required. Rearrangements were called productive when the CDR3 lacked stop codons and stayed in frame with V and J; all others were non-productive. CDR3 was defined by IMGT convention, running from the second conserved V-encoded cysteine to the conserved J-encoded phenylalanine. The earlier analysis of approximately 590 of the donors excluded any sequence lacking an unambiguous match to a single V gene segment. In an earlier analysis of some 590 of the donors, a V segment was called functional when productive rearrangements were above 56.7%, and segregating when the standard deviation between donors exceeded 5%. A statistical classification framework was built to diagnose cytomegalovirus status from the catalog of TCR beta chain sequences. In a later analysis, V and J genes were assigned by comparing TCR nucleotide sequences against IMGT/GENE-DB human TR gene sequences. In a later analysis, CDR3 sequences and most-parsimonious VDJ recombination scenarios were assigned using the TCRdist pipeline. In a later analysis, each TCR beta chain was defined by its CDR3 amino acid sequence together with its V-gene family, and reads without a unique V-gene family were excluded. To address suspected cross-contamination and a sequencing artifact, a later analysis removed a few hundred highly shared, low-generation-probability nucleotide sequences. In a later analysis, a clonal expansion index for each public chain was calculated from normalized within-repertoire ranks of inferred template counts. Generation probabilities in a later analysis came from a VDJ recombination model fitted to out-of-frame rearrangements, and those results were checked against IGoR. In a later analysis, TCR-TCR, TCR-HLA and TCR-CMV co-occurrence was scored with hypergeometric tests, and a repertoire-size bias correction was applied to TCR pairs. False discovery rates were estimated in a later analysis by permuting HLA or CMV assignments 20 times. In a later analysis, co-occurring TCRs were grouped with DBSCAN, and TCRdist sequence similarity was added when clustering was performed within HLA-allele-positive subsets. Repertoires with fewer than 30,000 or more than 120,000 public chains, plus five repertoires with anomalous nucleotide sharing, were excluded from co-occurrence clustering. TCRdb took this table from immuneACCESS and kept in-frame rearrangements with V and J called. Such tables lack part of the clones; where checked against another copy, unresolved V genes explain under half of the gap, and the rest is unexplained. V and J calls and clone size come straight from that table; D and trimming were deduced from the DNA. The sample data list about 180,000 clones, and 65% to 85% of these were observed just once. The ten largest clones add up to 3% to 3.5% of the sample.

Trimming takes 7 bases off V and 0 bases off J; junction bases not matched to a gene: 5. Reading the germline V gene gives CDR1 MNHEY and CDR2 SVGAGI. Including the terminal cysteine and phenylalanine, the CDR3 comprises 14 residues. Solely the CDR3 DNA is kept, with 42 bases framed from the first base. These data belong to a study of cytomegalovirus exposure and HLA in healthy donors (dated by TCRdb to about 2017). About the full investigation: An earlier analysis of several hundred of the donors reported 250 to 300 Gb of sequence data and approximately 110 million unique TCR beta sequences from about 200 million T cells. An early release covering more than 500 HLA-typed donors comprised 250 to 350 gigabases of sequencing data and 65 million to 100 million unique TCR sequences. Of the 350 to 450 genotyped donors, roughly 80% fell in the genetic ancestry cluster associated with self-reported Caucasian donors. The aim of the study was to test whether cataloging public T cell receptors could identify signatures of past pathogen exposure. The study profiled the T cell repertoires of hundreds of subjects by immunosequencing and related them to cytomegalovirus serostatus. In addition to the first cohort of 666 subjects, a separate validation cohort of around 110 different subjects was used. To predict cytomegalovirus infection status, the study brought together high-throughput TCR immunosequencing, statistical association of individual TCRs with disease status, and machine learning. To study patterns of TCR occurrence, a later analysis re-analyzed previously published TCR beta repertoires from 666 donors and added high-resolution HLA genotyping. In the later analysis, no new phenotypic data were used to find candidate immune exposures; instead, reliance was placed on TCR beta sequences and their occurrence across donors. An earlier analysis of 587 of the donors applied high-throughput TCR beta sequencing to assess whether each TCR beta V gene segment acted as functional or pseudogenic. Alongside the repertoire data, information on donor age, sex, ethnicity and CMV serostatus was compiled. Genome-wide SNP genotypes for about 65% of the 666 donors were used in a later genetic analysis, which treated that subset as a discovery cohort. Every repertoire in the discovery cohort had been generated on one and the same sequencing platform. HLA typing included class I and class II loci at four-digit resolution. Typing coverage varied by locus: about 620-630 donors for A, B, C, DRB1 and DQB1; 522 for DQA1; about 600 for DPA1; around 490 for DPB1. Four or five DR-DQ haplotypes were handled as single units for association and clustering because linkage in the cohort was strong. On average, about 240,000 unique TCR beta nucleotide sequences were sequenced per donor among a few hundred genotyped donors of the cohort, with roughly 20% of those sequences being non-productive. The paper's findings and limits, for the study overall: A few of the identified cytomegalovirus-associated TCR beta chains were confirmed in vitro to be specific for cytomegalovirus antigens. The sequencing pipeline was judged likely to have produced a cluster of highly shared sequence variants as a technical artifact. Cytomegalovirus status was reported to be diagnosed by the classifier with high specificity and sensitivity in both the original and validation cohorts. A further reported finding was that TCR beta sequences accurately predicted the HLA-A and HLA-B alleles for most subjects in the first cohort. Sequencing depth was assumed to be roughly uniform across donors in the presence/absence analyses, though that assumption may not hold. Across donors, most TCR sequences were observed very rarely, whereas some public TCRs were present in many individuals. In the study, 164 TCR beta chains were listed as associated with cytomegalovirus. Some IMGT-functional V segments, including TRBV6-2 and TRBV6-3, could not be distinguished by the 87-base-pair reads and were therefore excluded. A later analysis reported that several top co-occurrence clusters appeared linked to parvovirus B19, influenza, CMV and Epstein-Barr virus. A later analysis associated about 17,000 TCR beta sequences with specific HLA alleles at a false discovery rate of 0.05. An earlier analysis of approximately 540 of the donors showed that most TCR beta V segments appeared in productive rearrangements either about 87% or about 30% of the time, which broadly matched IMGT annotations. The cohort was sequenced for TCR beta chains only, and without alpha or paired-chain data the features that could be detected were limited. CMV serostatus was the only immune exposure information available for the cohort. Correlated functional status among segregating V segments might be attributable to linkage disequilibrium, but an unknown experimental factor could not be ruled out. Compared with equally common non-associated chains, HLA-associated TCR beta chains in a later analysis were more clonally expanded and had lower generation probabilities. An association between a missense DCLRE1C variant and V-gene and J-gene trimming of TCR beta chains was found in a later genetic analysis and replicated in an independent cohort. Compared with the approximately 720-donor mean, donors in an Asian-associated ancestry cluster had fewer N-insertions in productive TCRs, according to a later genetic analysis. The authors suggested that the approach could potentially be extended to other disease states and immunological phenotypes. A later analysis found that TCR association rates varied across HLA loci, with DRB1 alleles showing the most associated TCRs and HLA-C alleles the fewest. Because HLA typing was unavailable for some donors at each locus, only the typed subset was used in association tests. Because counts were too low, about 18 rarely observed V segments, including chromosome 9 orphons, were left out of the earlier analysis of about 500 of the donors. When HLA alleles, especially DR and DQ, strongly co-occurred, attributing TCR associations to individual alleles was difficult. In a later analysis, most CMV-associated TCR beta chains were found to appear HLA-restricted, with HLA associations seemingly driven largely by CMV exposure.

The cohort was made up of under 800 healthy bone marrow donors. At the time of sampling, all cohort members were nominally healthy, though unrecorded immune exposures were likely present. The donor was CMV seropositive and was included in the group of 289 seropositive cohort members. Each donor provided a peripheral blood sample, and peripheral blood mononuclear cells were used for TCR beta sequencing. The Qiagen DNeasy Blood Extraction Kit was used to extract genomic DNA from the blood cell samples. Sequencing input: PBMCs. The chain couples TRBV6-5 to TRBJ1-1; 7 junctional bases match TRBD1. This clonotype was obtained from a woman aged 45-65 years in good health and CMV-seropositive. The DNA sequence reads TGTGCCAGCAAACCGGGACAGATGAACACTGAAGCTTTCTTT. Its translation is CASKPGQMNTEAFF.